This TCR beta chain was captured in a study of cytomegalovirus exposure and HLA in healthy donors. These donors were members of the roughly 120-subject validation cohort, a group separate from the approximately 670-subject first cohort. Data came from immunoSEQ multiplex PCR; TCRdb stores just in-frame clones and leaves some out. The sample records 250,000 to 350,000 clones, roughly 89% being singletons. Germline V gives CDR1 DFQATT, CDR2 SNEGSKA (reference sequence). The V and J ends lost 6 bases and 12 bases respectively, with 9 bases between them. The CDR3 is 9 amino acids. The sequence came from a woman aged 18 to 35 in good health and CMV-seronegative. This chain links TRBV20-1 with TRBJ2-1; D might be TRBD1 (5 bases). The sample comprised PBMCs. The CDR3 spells CSAKTAQFF. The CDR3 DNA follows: TGCAGTGCGAAGACAGCGCAGTTCTTC.